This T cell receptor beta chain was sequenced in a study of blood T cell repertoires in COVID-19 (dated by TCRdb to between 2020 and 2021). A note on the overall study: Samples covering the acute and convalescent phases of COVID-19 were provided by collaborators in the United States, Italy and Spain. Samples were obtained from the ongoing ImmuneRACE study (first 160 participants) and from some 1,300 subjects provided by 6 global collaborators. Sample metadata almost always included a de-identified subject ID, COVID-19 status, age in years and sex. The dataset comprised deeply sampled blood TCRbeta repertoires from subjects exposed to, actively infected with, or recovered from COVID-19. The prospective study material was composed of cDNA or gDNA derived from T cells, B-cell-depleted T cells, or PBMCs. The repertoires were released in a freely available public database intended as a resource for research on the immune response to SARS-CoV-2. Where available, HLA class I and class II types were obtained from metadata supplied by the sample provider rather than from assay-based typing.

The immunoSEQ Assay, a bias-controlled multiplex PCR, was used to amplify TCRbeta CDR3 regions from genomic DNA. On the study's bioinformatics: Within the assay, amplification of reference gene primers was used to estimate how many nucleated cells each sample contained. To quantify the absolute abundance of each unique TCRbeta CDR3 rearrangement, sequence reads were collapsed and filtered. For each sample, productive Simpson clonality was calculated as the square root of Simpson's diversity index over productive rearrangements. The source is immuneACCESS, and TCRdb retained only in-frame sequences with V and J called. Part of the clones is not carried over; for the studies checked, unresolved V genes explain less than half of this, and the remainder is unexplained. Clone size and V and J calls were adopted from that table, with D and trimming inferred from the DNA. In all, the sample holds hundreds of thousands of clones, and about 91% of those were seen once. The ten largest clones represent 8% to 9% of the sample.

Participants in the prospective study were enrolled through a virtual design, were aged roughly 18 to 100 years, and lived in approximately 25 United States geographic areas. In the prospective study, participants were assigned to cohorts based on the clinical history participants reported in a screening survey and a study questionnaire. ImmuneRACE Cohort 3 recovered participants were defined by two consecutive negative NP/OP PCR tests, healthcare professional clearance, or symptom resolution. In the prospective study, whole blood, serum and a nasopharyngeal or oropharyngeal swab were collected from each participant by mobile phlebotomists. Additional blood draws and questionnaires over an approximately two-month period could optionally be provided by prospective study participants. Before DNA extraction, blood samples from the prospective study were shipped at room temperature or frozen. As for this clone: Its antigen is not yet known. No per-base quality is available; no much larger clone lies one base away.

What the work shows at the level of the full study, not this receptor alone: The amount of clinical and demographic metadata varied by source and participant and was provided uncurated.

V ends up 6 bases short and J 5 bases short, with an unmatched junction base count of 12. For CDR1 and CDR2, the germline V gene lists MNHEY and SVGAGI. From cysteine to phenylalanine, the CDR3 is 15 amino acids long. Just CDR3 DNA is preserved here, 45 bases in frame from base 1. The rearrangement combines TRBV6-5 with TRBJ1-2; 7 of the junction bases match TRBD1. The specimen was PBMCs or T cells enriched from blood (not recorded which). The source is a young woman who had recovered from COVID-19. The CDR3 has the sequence CASRPQQGPSYGYTF. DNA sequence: TGTGCCAGCAGGCCACAACAGGGGCCCTCATATGGCTACACCTTC.